The 27 T cell receptor beta chains below were found in one sample sequenced in a study of CD8+ T cells in alopecia areata. After isolation, RNA underwent reverse transcription to generate cDNA as the sequencing template. Measured with immunoSEQ multiplex PCR; TCRdb has only the in-frame clones, and not every one. This sample carries about 120,000 clones, none of them present only once. Sequenced input: lesional skin. These receptor sequences come from a C3H/HeJ mouse with alopecia areata. These mice share the MHC haplotype H2-k.

A note on this clone: The genes are named according to mouse. Read coverage stops 4 residues before the CDR3 terminus; the germline J gene supplies the remainder. The genes are TRBV1 and TRBJ1-1; 11 positions agree with TRBD1. From germline, CDR1 is NSQYPW and CDR2 LRSPGD (reference sequence). The CDR3 is 16 amino acids. Unmatched junction bases numbered 4, after V lost 4 bases and J lost 0 bases. The CDR3 sequence: CTCSEGQGVANTEVFF. The part of the CDR3 DNA that was read is TGCACCTGCAGTGAGGGACAGGGGGTTGCAAACACA.

In its sample, this clone was seen a few times. Germline and genes: mouse. CDR3: CASSELGGASQNTLYF. CDR3 DNA, as far as it was read: TGTGCCAGCAGTGAACTGGGGGGCGCTAGTCAAAAC. The chain links TRBV13-3 to TRBJ2-4; 9 bases align to TRBD2. The observed sequence ends 4 residues before the CDR3 terminus, with the missing tail filled in from the germline J gene. The germline V gene has CDR1 NNHDY and CDR2 SYVADS. V was pared by 2 bases and J by 0 bases, with 4 bases of the junction left unmatched. The CDR3 extends over 16 amino acids.

About this clone: Mouse gene names apply. CDR3 protein: CASMTDNYAEQFF. The sequenced CDR3 bases are TGTGCCAGCATGACTGATAACTATGCT. The V call is TRBV13-3, the J call TRBJ2-1, with TRBD2 as a possible D gene (5 bases). The read stops 4 residues short of the end of the CDR3; the missing end is completed from the germline J gene. Trimming removed 6 bases from V and 0 bases from J, with 7 bases in between. The CDR3 runs to 13 residues. Germline CDR1 and CDR2: NNHDY and SYVADS.

A remark on this clone: The genes are named according to mouse. The observed sequence ends 4 residues before the CDR3 terminus, with the missing tail filled in from the germline J gene. The V gene is TRBV13-3, the J gene TRBJ2-3, with a weak D call TRBD1 (5 bases). The germline V and J ends were trimmed by 6 bases and 0 bases, with 11 bases remaining between them. The CDR3 loop spans 14 amino acids. The V gene's germline CDR1 is NNHDY and CDR2 SYVADS. Partial CDR3 DNA: TGTGCCAGCAAGGACACTTCTAGTGCAGAA. Its protein is CASKDTSSAE. The complete CDR3 protein is CASKDTSSAETLYF.

Note on this clone: Gene names are the mouse ones. The missing CDR3 end, 4 residues past where the read stops, is filled in from the germline J gene. The V and J genes are TRBV1 and TRBJ1-2, with TRBD1 matching over 8 bases. V lost 8 bases, J lost 2 bases, and 1 base stayed unmatched. CDR3 size: 12 residues. The germline V gene has CDR1 NSQYPW and CDR2 LRSPGD (reference sequence). The CDR3 spells CTCGQGNSDYTF. CDR3 DNA (partial): TGCACCTGCGGACAGGGTAACTCC.

Worth noting for this clone: Gene names are mouse gene names. The CDR3 end is not reached by the read, which stops 4 residues before it; the germline J gene fills it in. The gene calls are TRBV1 and TRBJ2-1; 12 bases are a match to TRBD1. Germline V gene sequence: CDR1 NSQYPW, CDR2 LRSPGD (reference sequence). J lost 2 bases, V lost 5 bases, and 7 bases had no gene match. This CDR3 contains 17 residues. The CDR3 spells CTCSPRDRGRDYAEQFF. CDR3 bases read: TGCACCTGCAGTCCCCGGGACAGGGGGCGCGACTATGCT.

This clone was observed a handful of times. At residue 11, the TCRdb protein departs from the DNA translation, so the protein shown here was derived from the DNA itself. Germline and genes: mouse. The read ends 3 residues shy of where the CDR3 ends; the end is completed using the germline J gene. Other DNA sequences in this specimen translate into the identical CDR3. The chain joins TRBV1 to TRBJ1-6, with 8 bases lining up with TRBD1. TRBJ1-6 is an ORF, with its function uncertain. This CDR3 has 14 amino acids. Germline lookup yields CDR1 NSQYPW and CDR2 LRSPGD (reference sequence). Trimming at V came to 3 bases and at J to 7 bases, leaving 2 bases not matched to a gene. CDR3 DNA (partial): TGCACCTGCAGTGCGCAGGGGGCGAATTCGCCC. Translated, it gives CTCSAQGANSP. The full CDR3 reads CTCSAQGANSPLYF.

A note on this clone: Genes here carry mouse names. The sequenced part of the CDR3 DNA is TGTGCCAGCCGGGACAGGAAAAGTCAAAAC. Encoded protein: CASRDRKSQN. The whole CDR3 protein is CASRDRKSQNTLYF. This rearrangement joins TRBV13-3 to TRBJ2-4; 8 nucleotides agree with TRBD1. The read finishes 4 residues shy of the CDR3 end, and the germline J gene is used to complete it. The J segment lost 0 bases and the V segment lost 7 bases, leaving 4 bases of the junction unmatched. This CDR3 has 14 residues. The germline V gene has CDR1 NNHDY and CDR2 SYVADS. Full variable domain (outside the CDR3, taken from reference TRBV13-3 and TRBJ2-4): EAAVTQSPRSKVAVTGGKVTLSCHQTNNHDYMYWYRQDTGHGLRLIHYSYVADSTEKGDIPDGYKASRPSQENFSLILELASLSQTAVYFCASRDRKSQNTLYFGAGTRLSVL.

This clone was seen more than once but under ten times. Gene names are the mouse ones. The read ends 4 residues early relative to the CDR3; the germline J gene fills the gap. V is TRBV13-3 and J is TRBJ1-4, with 11 bases lining up with TRBD1. The trim removed 6 bases at V and 6 bases at J, leaving 4 bases unmatched. The CDR3 has 14 residues. The germline V gene encodes CDR1 NNHDY and CDR2 SYVADS. This CDR3 is CASTEDRGHERLFF. The CDR3 bases that were read are TGTGCCAGCACCGAGGACAGGGGGCACGAA.

This clone was recorded a few times. Mouse gene names apply. The sequence runs out 4 residues before the end of the CDR3; the remainder is reconstructed from the germline J gene. The chain couples TRBV13-3 to TRBJ1-2; the match to TRBD1 covers 9 bases. The CDR3 has 14 amino acids. The junction had 5 bases not matched to a gene; V was cut back by 5 bases and J by 3 bases. The germline gives CDR1 NNHDY, CDR2 SYVADS. The CDR3 bases that were read are TGTGCCAGCAGGGACAGGGGTTGGGACTCC. Translating it yields CASRDRGWDS. The full CDR3 sequence reads CASRDRGWDSDYTF.

The table lists this clone with a few counts. Genes and germline are mouse. The DNA ends 4 residues before the CDR3 does, and the rest of the CDR3 is filled in from the germline J gene. The chain has TRBV19 and TRBJ2-2, with 7 bases fitting TRBD2. This CDR3 region has 14 residues. The V segment lost 4 bases and the J segment 4 bases; nucleotides outside the gene matches: 4. CDR1 is FNHDT, CDR2 SITEND, per germline (reference sequence). CDR3 DNA (partial): TGTGCCAGCAGTCTTGACTGGGCCACCGGG. Its protein product is CASSLDWATG. In full, the CDR3 reads CASSLDWATGQLYF.

This clone showed up many times. The gene names given are mouse names. Incomplete CDR3 DNA: TGTGCCAGCAGCCCCGGACTGGGGGGGGCT. This sequence encodes CASSPGLGGA. The CDR3 in full is CASSPGLGGAEQFF. V and J are TRBV13-3 and TRBJ2-1; 12 bases align to TRBD2. With the read ending 4 residues before the CDR3 end, the germline J gene is used to fill in that end. The CDR3 length is 14 residues. Germline CDR1 reads NNHDY; CDR2 reads SYVADS.

Remarks on this clone: Gene names refer to mouse genes. The read terminates 4 residues before the CDR3 end, so the remaining end is supplied by the germline J gene. The chain combines TRBV13-3 with TRBJ2-1; the D gene is possibly TRBD2 (5 bases). V lost 4 bases, J lost 5 bases, and 10 bases lay in between. Germline CDR1 reads NNHDY; CDR2 reads SYVADS. CDR3 length: 13 residues. The CDR3 here is CASSLTDDAEQFF. CDR3 bases read: TGTGCCAGCAGTCTGACTGATGATGCT.

This clone was observed at least ten times. Gene and germline names: mouse. The sequence runs out 4 residues before the end of the CDR3; the remainder is reconstructed from the germline J gene. The chain is built from TRBV13-1 and TRBJ2-7, with a weak D call TRBD2 (6 bases). CDR3 length: 16 amino acids. CDR1 is NSHNY and CDR2 is SYGAGN in the germline V gene. V was trimmed by 3 bases and J by 0 bases, leaving 16 bases between them. The CDR3 reads CASSGAWGRNSYEQYF. The covered CDR3 bases are TGTGCCAGCAGTGGGGCCTGGGGCAGAAACTCCTAT.

This clone was recorded a few times. Mouse germline and gene names are used. The read ends 4 residues early relative to the CDR3; the germline J gene fills the gap. This chain joins TRBV1 and TRBJ1-1, with a tentative D call TRBD1 (6 bases). The CDR3 is 15 residues long. The germline V gene has CDR1 NSQYPW and CDR2 LRSPGD (reference sequence). The CDR3 loop is CTCSAEVGGAREVFF. The sequenced CDR3 bases are TGCACCTGCAGTGCAGAAGTTGGGGGGGCGCGA.

Comment on this clone: Gene names and germline refer to mouse. The part of the CDR3 DNA that was read is TGTGCCAGCAGTATAGTTGGGGTGGCTGCAGAA. Translation gives CASSIVGVAAE. The entire CDR3 is CASSIVGVAAETLYF. This sequence joins TRBV19 and TRBJ2-3; perhaps TRBD2 as D (5 bases). With the read ending 4 residues before the CDR3 end, the germline J gene is used to fill in that end. Germline CDR1 and CDR2: FNHDT and SITEND (reference sequence). This CDR3 is 15 amino acids long. Trimming left V 0 bases short and J 2 bases short, with 10 bases between.

Turning to this clone: The TCRdb protein and the DNA translation do not line up at residue 13; the protein shown here was made by translating the DNA. Gene names denote mouse genes. The read terminates 3 residues before the CDR3 end, so the remaining end is supplied by the germline J gene. The chain employs TRBV1 and TRBJ1-3; D is uncertain. Germline loops: CDR1 NSQYPW, CDR2 LRSPGD (reference sequence). CDR3 length equals 16 residues. V was trimmed by 0 bases and J by 0 bases, leaving 9 bases between them. The CDR3 protein is CTCSAETANSGNTLYF. The CDR3 DNA, read in part, is TGCACCTGCAGTGCAGAAACAGCTAATTCTGGAAATACG.

The sample holds a few counts of this clone. All gene names here are mouse names. The read falls 4 residues short of the CDR3 end, and the missing part is taken from the germline J gene. V gene TRBV19 combines with J gene TRBJ1-4, with 7 positions matching TRBD1. Trimming at V came to 5 bases and at J to 4 bases, leaving 5 bases not matched to a gene. Germline assignment: CDR1 FNHDT and CDR2 SITEND (reference sequence). This CDR3 has 14 residues. The CDR3 is CASRAGQLNERLFF. The sequenced part of the CDR3 DNA is TGTGCCAGCAGGGCGGGACAGCTCAACGAA.

This clone was counted between two and nine times. The germline and genes are mouse ones. From the germline J gene comes the end of the CDR3, since the read stops 4 residues before it. The J gene is TRBJ2-5, the V gene TRBV19; 9 bases are a match to TRBD2. Trimming cost V 1 base and J 0 bases; bases outside gene matches: 3. The CDR3 is 16 residues long. Germline CDR1 and CDR2: FNHDT and SITEND (reference sequence). The CDR3 spells CASSIYWGVNQDTQYF. Partial CDR3 DNA: TGTGCCAGCAGTATATACTGGGGGGTAAACCAAGAC.

As concerns this clone: Gene names follow the mouse nomenclature. The CDR3 is cut off 4 residues early in the read; its end comes from the germline J gene. This chain joins TRBV13-3 and TRBJ2-2; maybe TRBD2 (6 bases). V lost 4 bases, J lost 2 bases, and 12 bases lay in between. The CDR3 totals 15 residues. Germline CDR1 is NNHDY and CDR2 is SYVADS. The CDR3 sequence is CASSLGVPNTGQLYF. The sequenced part of the CDR3 DNA is TGTGCCAGCAGTTTGGGGGTACCGAACACCGGG.

This clone was picked up a small number of times. The gene symbols are mouse symbols. Read sequence stops 4 residues before the CDR3 end, and the germline J gene provides the missing end. The V and J genes are TRBV1 and TRBJ2-4; 13 bases match TRBD2. The CDR3 totals 17 residues. V trimming: 3 bases; J trimming: 2 bases; junction bases outside the gene matches: 5. Germline V gene lookup returns CDR1 NSQYPW and CDR2 LRSPGD (reference sequence). The CDR3 reads CTCSASGTGGVQNTLYF. The DNA read from the CDR3 is TGCACCTGCAGTGCCTCCGGGACTGGGGGGGTTCAAAAC. The entire variable domain, with the rest obtained from reference TRBV1 and TRBJ2-4, is as follows: VTLLEQNPRWRLVPRGQAVNLRCILKNSQYPWMSWYQQDLQKQLQWLFTLRSPGDKEVKSLPGADYLATRVTDTELRLQVANMSQGRTLYCTCSASGTGGVQNTLYFGAGTRLSVL.

The table lists this clone with many counts. The gene names given are mouse names. The read terminates 4 residues ahead of where the CDR3 ends, so the germline J gene completes it. The rearrangement joins TRBV13-3 to TRBJ2-7; TRBD1 agrees at 8 bases. Per germline, CDR1 NNHDY and CDR2 SYVADS. This CDR3 has 14 residues. The trim removed 5 bases at V and 2 bases at J, leaving 6 bases unmatched. Incomplete CDR3 DNA: TGTGCCAGCAGCCCAGGGGGCGCAACCTAT. Translating gives CASSPGGATY. The full-length CDR3 reads as CASSPGGATYEQYF.

Concerning this clone: Gene names and germline match the mouse. CDR3 protein: CASSQGLEVFF. CDR3 DNA, as far as it was read: TGTGCCAGCAGTCAGGGTTTA. This chain connects TRBV19 to TRBJ1-1; D perhaps matches TRBD1 (5 bases). The read comes to an end 4 residues before the CDR3 does, leaving the germline J gene to fill in the end. Looked up from germline, CDR1 is FNHDT and CDR2 is SITEND (reference sequence). This CDR3 spans 11 amino acids.

As concerns this clone: All gene names here are mouse names. The CDR3 end lies 4 residues beyond the end of the read and is filled in from the germline J gene. The chain carries TRBV1 and TRBJ2-7; 10 nucleotides align to TRBD2. Germline CDR1 is NSQYPW and CDR2 is LRSPGD (reference sequence). The CDR3 is made up of 16 amino acids. CDR3 sequence: CTCSAPTGGPSYEQYF. CDR3 bases read: TGCACCTGCAGTGCTCCGACTGGGGGGCCCTCGTAT.

Turning to this clone: Gene names are mouse gene names. Read data end 4 residues before the CDR3 end; the end is taken from the germline J gene. The rearrangement joins TRBV12-1 to TRBJ2-1, with D possibly TRBD2 on 7 matching bases. The CDR3 covers 13 residues. Germline CDR1 and CDR2: SGHSN and HYEKVE. Trimming stripped 2 bases from V and 6 bases from J, with 10 bases between. The chain's CDR3 is CASSPGGGAEQFF. The DNA read from the CDR3 is TGTGCCAGCTCTCCGGGGGGCGGTGCT. The complete variable domain, with remaining parts taken from reference TRBV12-1 and TRBJ2-1, reads DSGVVQSPRHIIKEKGGRSVLTCIPISGHSNVVWYQQTLGKELKFLIQHYEKVERDKGFLPSRFSVQQFDDYHSEMNMSALELEDSAMYFCASSPGGGAEQFFGPGTRLTVL.

This clone was detected a few times. Gene labels here are mouse ones. The CDR3 goes on 4 residues after the read ends, and that part is filled in from the germline J gene. The chain carries TRBV13-3 and TRBJ1-1; tentatively, D is TRBD1 (5 bases). Trimming pared 4 bases from V and 0 bases from J, leaving 13 bases between. This CDR3 contains 15 residues. Germline CDR1 and CDR2: NNHDY and SYVADS. The CDR3 is CASSPLQGTNTEVFF. The covered CDR3 bases are TGTGCCAGCAGTCCTCTCCAGGGCACAAACACA.

On this clone itself: The translated DNA and TCRdb's protein are not identical at residue 12; the protein here was translated from the DNA. Mouse gene names apply. Read data end 3 residues before the CDR3 end; the end is taken from the germline J gene. J is TRBJ1-6 and V is TRBV1; maybe TRBD1 (6 bases). TRBJ1-6 is known as an ORF, though its function is uncertain. The CDR3 contains 15 residues. Trimming took 3 bases from V and 5 from J, leaving 11 bases between them. CDR1 and CDR2 (germline): NSQYPW, LRSPGD (reference sequence). Partial CDR3 DNA: TGCACCTGCAGTGCCCGAGGACAGCATAATTCGCCC. Translating gives CTCSARGQHNSP. The complete CDR3 reads CTCSARGQHNSPLYF.